Sequencing of this TCR beta chain was carried out in a study of T cell repertoires in cytomegalovirus infection. Whole-study context: Peptides in the study included HLA-C-restricted and HLA-B-restricted CMV epitopes.

TCRdb re-analysed the reads in MiXCR, keeping a single row per CDR3 protein. The data hold approximately 770,000 distinct CDR3 sequences, with 25% to 35% observed a single time. There are a few counts of this clonotype. The antigen is undetermined. The sequencing used cultured CD8+ T cells from PBMCs, collected from culture after CMV antigen stimulation. This TCR came from a human donor in good health (CMV status not recorded). Some clones in this sample may be carry-over from other donors' samples.

The CDR3 here is CASSSQVLGGELFF. The CDR3 DNA follows: TGTGCCAGCAGCTCACAGGTTTTGGGCGGGGAGCTGTTTTTT. The chain combines TRBV5-4 with TRBJ2-2; weak D call: TRBD1 (5 bases). CDR1 is SGHNT and CDR2 is YYREEE in the germline V gene (reference sequence). The CDR3 covers 14 residues. The V end lost 3 bases, the J end lost 7 bases, and 13 bases lay between the germline ends.